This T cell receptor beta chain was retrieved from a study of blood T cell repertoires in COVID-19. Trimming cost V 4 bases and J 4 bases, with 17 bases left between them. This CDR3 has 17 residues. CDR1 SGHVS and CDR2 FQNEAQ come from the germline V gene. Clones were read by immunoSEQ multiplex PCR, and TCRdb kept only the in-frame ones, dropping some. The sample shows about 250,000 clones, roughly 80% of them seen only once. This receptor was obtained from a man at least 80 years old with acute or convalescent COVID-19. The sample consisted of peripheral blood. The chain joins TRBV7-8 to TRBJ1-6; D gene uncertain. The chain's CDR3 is CASSSVRPGLYNSPLHF. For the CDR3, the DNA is TGTGCCAGCAGCTCAGTCAGACCTGGACTGTATAATTCACCCCTCCACTTT.